The next 18 T cell receptor beta chains were all read from a single sample in a study of human T cells and chemical hapten exposure. Using its own MiXCR run on the RACE reads, TCRdb lists one record per CDR3 protein. The sample includes some 400,000 distinct CDR3 sequences, 4.5% to 6% seen only once; the top ten take approximately 2.8%. Time point in this sample: pre-sensitization, week 0. The treatment: therapeutic diphenylcyclopropenone sensitization with weekly scalp DPC. The sample consisted of whole blood, taken in connection with sensitization to the hapten diphenylcyclopropenone (DPC). The receptors derive from a woman in her forties or fifties with alopecia areata. Some clones in this sample may be carry-over from other donors' samples.

The table lists this clonotype with many counts. V usage is TRBV11-2 and J usage is TRBJ1-6; D unclear. Trimming pared 6 bases from V and 0 bases from J, leaving 6 bases between. This CDR3 is 14 amino acids long. Per the germline V gene, CDR1 is SGHAT and CDR2 is FQNNGV. The CDR3 DNA is TGTGCCAGCAGTCGGAGCTCCTATAATTCACCCCTCCACTTT. This sequence encodes CASSRSSYNSPLHF.

DNA for the CDR3: TGTGCTAGTGGTTCTCAGGGACAAGTCTGGGAGACCCAGTACTTC. Its protein is CASGSQGQVWETQYF. The chain carries TRBV12-5 and TRBJ2-5, with D possibly being TRBD1 (6 bases). Trimming removed 4 bases at V and 5 bases at J, with 17 bases between. The CDR3 is made up of 15 amino acids. The germline CDR1 and CDR2 sequences are LGHNT and FRNRAP.

This clonotype was observed at least ten times. J is TRBJ2-2 and V is TRBV12-3 or TRBV12-4, with no clear D. The CDR3 runs to 15 residues. Between the trimmed V and J ends, which lost 5 bases and 1 base, there was a span of 11 bases. CDR3 bases: TGTGCCAGCAGTCCCCGGGCCCAGAACACCGGGGAGCTGTTTTTT. It is translated as CASSPRAQNTGELFF.

This clonotype was observed at least ten times. The rearrangement links TRBV2 to TRBJ2-7; D is uncertain. CDR3 length: 12 amino acids. CDR1 is SNHLY, CDR2 FYNNEI, per germline. The ends were cut back, 6 bases at V and 2 bases at J, with 8 bases in the middle. The CDR3 nucleotides are TGTGCCAGCAGCGGAGAAGCCTACGAGCAGTACTTC. It is translated as CASSGEAYEQYF.

Ten or more counts support this clonotype. The chain joins TRBV12-3 or TRBV12-4 to TRBJ2-7, with D perhaps matching TRBD2 (5 bases). The CDR3 covers 14 residues. The V and J ends lost 2 bases and 4 bases respectively, with 12 bases between them. Here the CDR3 DNA reads TGTGCCAGCAGTTTAAGGGCCGGGGTGTACGAGCAGTACTTC. It codes for CASSLRAGVYEQYF.

The sample holds a few counts of this clonotype. The J gene is TRBJ1-1, the V gene TRBV7-9, with TRBD1 identical over 7 bases. Germline loops: CDR1 SEHNR, CDR2 FQNEAQ (reference sequence). After removal of 4 bases from V and 0 bases from J, the junction contained 5 bases not matched to a gene. The CDR3 runs 15 residues. The CDR3 nucleotides are TGTGCCAGCAGCTCCCAACAGGGGTTGAACACTGAAGCTTTCTTT. Protein product: CASSSQQGLNTEAFF.

This clonotype occurred a few times. The chain joins TRBV6-5 to TRBJ2-1, with TRBD1 as a possible D gene (6 bases). The germline gives CDR1 MNHEY, CDR2 SVGAGI. Trimming pared 7 bases from V and 1 base from J, leaving 14 bases between. The CDR3 contains 15 residues. The DNA for the CDR3 is TGTGCCAGCAATCCCGTAGGGGGATCCTACAATGAGCAGTTCTTC. Its translation: CASNPVGGSYNEQFF.

The gene calls are TRBV28 and TRBJ2-5; TRBD1 matches at 9 bases. Germline trimming cut 3 bases from V and 5 bases from J; bases unmatched to any gene: 16. Germline lookup yields CDR1 MDHEN and CDR2 SYDVKM. The CDR3 totals 18 residues. The CDR3 DNA is TGTGCCAGCAGTTTGCGGACAGGGGTGAGGAGGGAGATGGAGACCCAGTACTTC. Its protein product is CASSLRTGVRREMETQYF.

The rearrangement joins TRBV7-8 to TRBJ2-1; 7 bases match TRBD1. Germline values: CDR1 SGHVS, CDR2 FQNEAQ. With V trimmed by 3 bases and J by 4 bases, 3 bases remained unmatched. The CDR3 covers 14 residues. CDR3 loop: CASSFRDRYNEQFF. In nucleotides, the CDR3 is TGTGCCAGCAGCTTCCGGGACAGATACAATGAGCAGTTCTTC.

This clonotype was detected many times. V and J are TRBV6-5 and TRBJ1-5, with a tentative D call TRBD1 (5 bases). V lost 6 bases to trimming and J lost 5 bases, with 17 bases between them. Germline CDR1 is MNHEY and CDR2 is SVGAGI. There are 15 residues in the CDR3. The CDR3 coding sequence is TGTGCCAGCAGCCTAAGTCCCGACAGACATCAGCCCCAGCATTTT. This sequence encodes CASSLSPDRHQPQHF.

This clonotype occurred many times. V is TRBV4-2 and J is TRBJ1-4; D gene ambiguous. Germline CDR1 and CDR2: LGHNA and YNFKEQ. The CDR3 contains 16 residues. Trimming shortened V by 0 bases and J by 8 bases, and 16 bases separated the two germline ends. DNA of the CDR3: TGTGCCAGCAGCCAAGATGGTACGGCCCTGTTAGAAAAACTGTTTTTT. It specifies CASSQDGTALLEKLFF.

This clonotype was picked up many times. The chain joins TRBV5-1 to TRBJ2-5; no definite D call. Germline-derived CDR1 and CDR2 are SGHRS and YFSETQ. CDR3 length: 14 amino acids. V lost 0 bases, J lost 4 bases, and 10 bases lay in between. The CDR3 protein is CASSLAPGSETQYF. CDR3 sequence (DNA): TGCGCCAGCAGCTTGGCTCCAGGATCAGAGACCCAGTACTTC.

This clonotype appeared many times. The V and J genes are TRBV27 and TRBJ1-2, with 8 nucleotides matching TRBD1. From germline, CDR1 is MNHEY and CDR2 SMNVEV (reference sequence). With V trimmed by 8 bases and J by 4 bases, 9 bases remained unmatched. This CDR3 region has 14 residues. Here the CDR3 reads CASGTGGGIYGYTF. For the CDR3, the DNA is TGTGCCAGCGGGACAGGAGGCGGGATCTATGGCTACACCTTC.

This clonotype was found a few times. The chain joins TRBV21-1 to TRBJ2-7; the DNA was not compared with TRBD2, the D call given in the table. TRBV21-1 is reported as a pseudogene. The CDR3 runs to 17 residues. DNA for the CDR3: TGTGCCAGCAGCAAAGAGGGGGTCAAGAGCGGGACCTACGAGCAGTACTTC. It codes for CASSKEGVKSGTYEQYF.

In its sample, this clonotype was seen a few times. The chain is built from TRBV29-1 and TRBJ1-1; TRBD1 aligns across 8 bases. V lost 4 bases to trimming and J lost 5 bases; unmatched junction nucleotides: 9. Per germline, CDR1 SQVTM and CDR2 ANQGSEA. This CDR3 spans 14 amino acids. This CDR3 reads CSVGQSGGRTEAFF. The CDR3 nucleotides read TGCAGCGTTGGACAATCAGGGGGCAGGACTGAAGCTTTCTTT.

In this sample, this clonotype turned up many times. The chain joins TRBV10-3 to TRBJ2-2; 8 nucleotides line up with TRBD1. Germline V gene sequence: CDR1 ENHRY, CDR2 SYGVKD. The CDR3 runs 18 residues. The trim removed 7 bases at V and 1 base at J, leaving 14 bases unmatched. The CDR3 sequence is CAITGNPLGQGNTGELFF. The DNA for the CDR3 is TGTGCCATCACCGGGAATCCCCTCGGACAGGGGAACACCGGGGAGCTGTTTTTT.

This clonotype occurred many times. J is TRBJ1-1 and V is TRBV7-9; the D gene is possibly TRBD1 (6 bases). The germline V gene has CDR1 SEHNR and CDR2 FQNEAQ (reference sequence). The CDR3 length is 12 residues. V dropped 5 bases and J dropped 8 bases, with 12 bases sitting between them. CDR3 DNA sequence: TGTGCCAGCAGCCCAAGACAGGACGAAGCTTTCTTT. This sequence encodes CASSPRQDEAFF.

The rearrangement links TRBV6-1 to TRBJ2-7; no clear D gene. The germline V gene has CDR1 MNHNS and CDR2 SASEGT. This CDR3 contains 15 residues. The V gene lost 2 bases and the J gene lost 3 bases, with 14 bases spanning the gap. The CDR3 nucleotides are TGTGCCAGCAGTGAAAAAGACGACGGTCGCTACGAGCAGTACTTC. Its translation: CASSEKDDGRYEQYF.